The 9 T cell receptor beta chains below come from one sample, sequenced in a study of neurological immune-mediated disorders. TCRdb reprocessed the 5' RACE reads with MiXCR, giving one entry per CDR3 protein. This sample yields 50,000 to 70,000 distinct CDR3 sequences, of which over 9.5% are seen a single time; approximately 12% belongs to the top ten. Sequencing used PBMCs. The receptors stem from a woman aged 55 to 70 with HTLV-1-associated myelopathy (HAM/TSP).

This clonotype was observed at least ten times. The chain is built from TRBV20-1 and TRBJ2-5; a possible D gene is TRBD2 (5 bases). Trimming took off 0 bases at V and 2 bases at J, with 16 bases between the two ends. This CDR3 comprises 16 residues. The V gene's germline CDR1 is DFQATT and CDR2 SNEGSKA (reference sequence). The CDR3 region has the DNA TGCAGTGCTAGAGATAGAATCGTCCCGGGGCAAGAGACCCAGTACTTC. It specifies CSARDRIVPGQETQYF.

This clonotype was recorded at least ten times. The V call is TRBV20-1, the J call TRBJ1-5; 7 bases match TRBD1. Germline assignment: CDR1 DFQATT and CDR2 SNEGSKA (reference sequence). The V gene end was trimmed by 7 bases and the J gene end by 4 bases; junction bases not matched to a gene: 16. This CDR3 is built from 16 residues. This chain's CDR3 is CSVAIDLGRGNQPQHF. The CDR3 bases are TGCAGTGTCGCAATAGACCTTGGCAGGGGGAATCAGCCCCAGCATTTT.

The table lists this clonotype with many counts. V and J are TRBV5-1 and TRBJ2-1; TRBD2 agrees at 14 bases. J gave up 7 bases and V 6 bases, and 15 bases lay outside the gene matches. Germline-derived CDR1 and CDR2 are SGHRS and YFSETQ. This CDR3 has 18 amino acids. CDR3 amino acids: CASIPGLAGDSARNEQFF. CDR3 in DNA: TGCGCCAGCATCCCGGGACTAGCGGGAGATTCGGCAAGGAATGAGCAGTTCTTC.

This clonotype was detected ten times or more. This chain uses TRBV15 with TRBJ2-5, with D unresolved. The CDR3 is 16 residues long. The V and J ends lost 0 bases and 5 bases respectively, with 16 bases between them. The germline V gene encodes CDR1 LNHNV and CDR2 YYDKDF (reference sequence). CDR3 bases: TGTGCCACCAGCAGAGATCGTCAGGTTATTAGGGAGACCCAGTACTTC. Its translation is CATSRDRQVIRETQYF.

This clonotype was picked up many times. The J gene is TRBJ2-1, the V gene TRBV12-3 or TRBV12-4; D remains ambiguous. V shed 0 bases and J shed 10 bases, with 16 bases lying between them. The CDR3 sequence is 15 residues long. CDR3 nucleotide sequence: TGTGCCAGCAGTTTAGCGGAAGGCGGAGCATACGAGCAGTTCTTC. Encoded protein: CASSLAEGGAYEQFF.

Relative to its sample, this clonotype is medium-sized. J is TRBJ2-1 and V is TRBV27; D is tentatively TRBD1 or TRBD2 (5 bases each). CDR1 is MNHEY, CDR2 SMNVEV, per germline (reference sequence). The CDR3 loop spans 15 amino acids. The germline V and J ends were trimmed by 5 bases and 13 bases, with 24 bases remaining between them. CDR3 DNA: TGTGCCAGCAGTCTATACCCCGGGACGTTAGGCCCACAGTTCTTC. This sequence encodes CASSLYPGTLGPQFF.

This clonotype was detected a few times. The rearrangement joins TRBV20-1 to TRBJ2-1, with TRBD2 matching over 8 bases. CDR3 length: 14 residues. V dropped 5 bases and J dropped 0; count of bases not matched to a gene: 3. Germline lookup yields CDR1 DFQATT and CDR2 SNEGSKA (reference sequence). The CDR3 here is CSAAGTSSYNEQFF. DNA of the CDR3: TGCAGTGCTGCCGGGACTAGCTCCTACAATGAGCAGTTCTTC.

The CDR3: CASTHLAGGDEQYF. In nucleotides, the CDR3 is TGTGCCAGCACCCACCTAGCGGGAGGAGACGAGCAGTACTTC. V and J are TRBV25-1 and TRBJ2-7; 11 positions match TRBD2. The CDR3 spans 14 residues. V shed 7 bases and J 5 bases; nucleotides not matched to a gene: 7. Per the germline V gene, CDR1 is MGHDK and CDR2 is SYGVNS.

The table lists this clonotype with many counts. J is TRBJ1-2 and V is TRBV4-1; 7 bases align to TRBD1. Germline V gene sequence: CDR1 MGHRA, CDR2 YSYEKL. The V segment lost 0 bases and the J segment 4 bases; nucleotides outside the gene matches: 5. This CDR3 contains 15 residues. The CDR3 reads CASSQEKGAPYGYTF. The CDR3 DNA is TGCGCCAGCAGCCAAGAGAAGGGGGCTCCCTATGGCTACACCTTC.